This TCR beta chain was found in a study of cytomegalovirus exposure and HLA in healthy donors. This clone has a single count. Its antigen is not identified. The primer mix had 60 Vbeta and 13 Jbeta primers. Data came from immunoSEQ multiplex PCR; TCRdb stores just in-frame clones and leaves some out. In the table there are some 150,000 clones, approximately 82% of which are singletons. Study outcomes and limitations: The CMV antigen specificity of a few CMV-associated chains was confirmed through in vitro analysis. In most subjects, TCR beta sequences reportedly gave accurate predictions of HLA-A and HLA-B alleles.

There are 19 residues in the CDR3. Germline CDR1 reads SGHVS; CDR2 reads FQNEAQ. V was cut by 5 bases and J by 6 bases, with 32 bases left in between. The sample comprised PBMCs. The rearrangement uses TRBV7-8 and TRBJ2-7; a possible D gene is TRBD1 (6 bases). The sequence was collected from a man aged 35 to 55 in good health and CMV-seronegative. DNA of the CDR3: TGTGCCAGCAGCCCCCCCCCGGACAGAATACCTTCCTCGCGTCGCGAGCAGTACTTC. Protein product: CASSPPPDRIPSSRREQYF.